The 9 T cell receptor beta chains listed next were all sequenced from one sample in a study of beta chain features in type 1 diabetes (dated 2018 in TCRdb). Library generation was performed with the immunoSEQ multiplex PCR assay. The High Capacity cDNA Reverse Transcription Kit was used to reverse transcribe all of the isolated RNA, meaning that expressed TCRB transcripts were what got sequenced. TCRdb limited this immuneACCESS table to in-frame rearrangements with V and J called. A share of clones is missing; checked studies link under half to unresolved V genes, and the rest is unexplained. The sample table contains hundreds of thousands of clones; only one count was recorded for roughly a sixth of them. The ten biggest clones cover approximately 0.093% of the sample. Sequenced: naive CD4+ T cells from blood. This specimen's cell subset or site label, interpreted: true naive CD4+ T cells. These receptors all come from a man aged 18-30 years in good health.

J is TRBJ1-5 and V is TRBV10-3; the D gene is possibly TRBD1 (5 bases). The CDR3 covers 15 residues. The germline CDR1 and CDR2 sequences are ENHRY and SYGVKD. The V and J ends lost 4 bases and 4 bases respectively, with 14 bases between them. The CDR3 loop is CAISGPLRGNQPQHF. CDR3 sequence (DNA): TGTGCCATCAGTGGGCCACTTAGGGGTAATCAGCCCCAGCATTTT.

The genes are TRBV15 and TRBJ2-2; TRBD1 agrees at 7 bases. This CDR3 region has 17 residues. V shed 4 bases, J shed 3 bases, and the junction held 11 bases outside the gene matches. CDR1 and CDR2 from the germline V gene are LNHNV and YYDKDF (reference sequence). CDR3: CATSIKRQGRDTGELFF. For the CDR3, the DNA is TGTGCCACCAGCATTAAAAGACAGGGTCGAGACACCGGGGAGCTGTTTTTT. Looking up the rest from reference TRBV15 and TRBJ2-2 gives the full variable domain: DAMVIQNPRYQVTQFGKPVTLSCSQTLNHNVMYWYQQKSSQAPKLLFHYYDKDFNNEADTPDNFQSRRPNTSFCFLDIRSPGLGDTAMYLCATSIKRQGRDTGELFFGEGSRLTVL.

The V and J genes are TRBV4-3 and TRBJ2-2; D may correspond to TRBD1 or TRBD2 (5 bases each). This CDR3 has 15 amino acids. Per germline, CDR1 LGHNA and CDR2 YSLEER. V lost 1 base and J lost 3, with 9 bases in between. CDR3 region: CASSQVGTYTGELFF. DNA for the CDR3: TGCGCCAGCAGCCAAGTGGGGACCTACACCGGGGAGCTGTTTTTT.

DNA of the CDR3: TGCAGTGCTAGGATGGAAAAACTGTTTTTT. Protein sequence: CSARMEKLFF. The chain employs TRBV20-1 and TRBJ1-4; D not certain. This CDR3 is 10 amino acids long. Germline V lookup: CDR1 DFQATT, CDR2 SNEGSKA (reference sequence). V dropped 3 bases and J dropped 8 bases, with 4 bases sitting between them.

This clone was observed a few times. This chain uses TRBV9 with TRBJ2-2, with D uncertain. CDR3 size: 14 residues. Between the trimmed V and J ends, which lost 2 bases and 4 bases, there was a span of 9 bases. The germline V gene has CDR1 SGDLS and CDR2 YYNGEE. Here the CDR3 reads CASSVDFFTGELFF. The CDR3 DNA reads TGTGCCAGCAGCGTCGACTTCTTCACCGGGGAGCTGTTTTTT.

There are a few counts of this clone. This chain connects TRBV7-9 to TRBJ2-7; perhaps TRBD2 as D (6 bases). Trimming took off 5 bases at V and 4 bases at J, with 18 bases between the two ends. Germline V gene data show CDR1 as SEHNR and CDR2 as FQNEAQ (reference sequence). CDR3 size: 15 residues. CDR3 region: CASSPTPEGRYEQYF. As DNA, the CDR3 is TGTGCCAGCAGCCCTACTCCGGAGGGGCGATACGAGCAGTACTTC.

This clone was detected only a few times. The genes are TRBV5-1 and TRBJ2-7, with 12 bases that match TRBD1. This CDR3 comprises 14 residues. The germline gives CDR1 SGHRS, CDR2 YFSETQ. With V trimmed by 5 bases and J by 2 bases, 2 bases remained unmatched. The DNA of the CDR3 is TGCGCCAGCAGAGGGACAGGGGGCGCCTACGAGCAGTACTTC. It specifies CASRGTGGAYEQYF. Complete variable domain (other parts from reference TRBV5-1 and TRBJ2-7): KAGVTQTPRYLIKTRGQQVTLSCSPISGHRSVSWYQQTPGQGLQFLFEYFSETQRNKGNFPGRFSGRQFSNSRSEMNVSTLELGDSALYLCASRGTGGAYEQYFGPGTRLTVT.

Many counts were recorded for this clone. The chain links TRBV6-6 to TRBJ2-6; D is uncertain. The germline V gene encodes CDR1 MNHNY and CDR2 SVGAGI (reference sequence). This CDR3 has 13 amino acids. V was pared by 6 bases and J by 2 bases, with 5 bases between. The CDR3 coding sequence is TGTGCCAGCAGGGGGACTGGGGCCAACGTCCTGACTTTC. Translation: CASRGTGANVLTF.

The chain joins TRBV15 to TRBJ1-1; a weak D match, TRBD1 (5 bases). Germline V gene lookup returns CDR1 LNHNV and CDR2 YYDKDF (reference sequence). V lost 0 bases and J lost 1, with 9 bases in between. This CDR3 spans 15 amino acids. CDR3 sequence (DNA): TGTGCCACCAGCAGAGATGTGACAGCGAACACTGAAGCTTTCTTT. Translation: CATSRDVTANTEAFF.